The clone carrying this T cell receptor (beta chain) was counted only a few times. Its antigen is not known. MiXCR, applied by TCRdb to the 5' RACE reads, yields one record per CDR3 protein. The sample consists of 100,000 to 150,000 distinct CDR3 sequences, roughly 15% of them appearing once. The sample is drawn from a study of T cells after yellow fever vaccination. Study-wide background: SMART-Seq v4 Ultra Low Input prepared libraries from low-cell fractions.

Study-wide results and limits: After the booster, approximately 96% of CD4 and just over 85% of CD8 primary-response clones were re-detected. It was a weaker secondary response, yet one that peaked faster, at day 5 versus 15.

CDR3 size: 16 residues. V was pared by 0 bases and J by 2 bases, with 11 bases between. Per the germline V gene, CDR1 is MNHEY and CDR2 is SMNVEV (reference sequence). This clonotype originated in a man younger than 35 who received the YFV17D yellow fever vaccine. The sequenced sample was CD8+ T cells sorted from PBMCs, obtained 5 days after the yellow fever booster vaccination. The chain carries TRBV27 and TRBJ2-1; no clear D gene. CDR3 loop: CASSLSAGLPYNEQFF. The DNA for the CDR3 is TGTGCCAGCAGTTTATCTGCCGGGCTACCCTACAATGAGCAGTTCTTC.